The 3 T cell receptor beta chains listed next were all sequenced from one sample in a study of T-cell reconstitution after alpha-beta-depleted transplantation in children. Unique molecular identifiers were used in preparing the TCRbeta library. TCRdb fed the PCR reads into MiXCR, producing one record per CDR3 protein. The sample includes hundreds of thousands of distinct CDR3 sequences, more than 20% seen only once; the top ten take around 14%. Sequenced here: PBMCs, mostly from graft donor cells, sampled 360 days after TCRalphabeta/CD19-depleted stem cell transplant. The receptor set was obtained from a boy younger than two who had a stem cell transplant for acute myeloid leukemia, so the T cells may come from the graft donor.

The J gene is TRBJ2-3, the V gene TRBV4-3; D is unresolved. The CDR3 covers 15 residues. Germline V gives CDR1 LGHNA, CDR2 YSLEER. Trimming cost V 3 bases and J 0 bases, with 10 bases left between them. The CDR3 spells CASSQDLTSTDTQYF. In DNA form, the CDR3 reads TGCGCCAGCAGCCAGGATCTTACTAGCACAGATACGCAGTATTTT.

This clonotype was detected a few times. The rearrangement links TRBV3-1 to TRBJ2-2; D could derive from TRBD1 or TRBD2 (5 bases each). The CDR3 is 18 amino acids. Germline V gives CDR1 LGHDT, CDR2 YNNKEL (reference sequence). Trimming left V 4 bases short and J 6 bases short, with 24 bases between. Here the CDR3 reads CASSPTGQPWETPGELFF. CDR3 in DNA: TGTGCCAGCAGCCCGACGGGGCAGCCCTGGGAAACACCCGGGGAGCTGTTTTTT.

This clonotype was seen many times. The chain carries TRBV20-1 and TRBJ2-7, with D possibly matching TRBD2 (6 bases). This CDR3 is built from 14 residues. Germline assignment: CDR1 DFQATT and CDR2 SNEGSKA (reference sequence). V lost 3 bases and J 3 bases, leaving 15 bases between the germline ends. The CDR3 sequence is CSASFRGTDYEQYF. Written as DNA, the CDR3 is TGCAGTGCTAGTTTCCGGGGGACCGACTACGAGCAGTACTTC.